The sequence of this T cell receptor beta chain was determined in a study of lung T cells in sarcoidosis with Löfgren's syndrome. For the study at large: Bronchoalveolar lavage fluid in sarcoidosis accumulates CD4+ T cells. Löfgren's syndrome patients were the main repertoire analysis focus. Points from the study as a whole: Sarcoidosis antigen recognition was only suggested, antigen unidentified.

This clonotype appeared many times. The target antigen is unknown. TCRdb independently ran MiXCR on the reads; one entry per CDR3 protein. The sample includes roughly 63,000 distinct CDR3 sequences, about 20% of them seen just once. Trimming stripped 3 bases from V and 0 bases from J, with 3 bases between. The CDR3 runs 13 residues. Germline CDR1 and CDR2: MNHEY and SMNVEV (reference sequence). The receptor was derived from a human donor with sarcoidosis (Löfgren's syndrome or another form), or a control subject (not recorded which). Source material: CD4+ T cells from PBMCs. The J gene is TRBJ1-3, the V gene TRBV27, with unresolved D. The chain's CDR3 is CASSFISGNTIYF. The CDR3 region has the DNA TGTGCCAGCAGTTTTATCTCTGGAAACACCATATATTTT.